These 27 T cell receptor beta chains share one sample of origin, sequenced in a study of blood T cell repertoires in COVID-19. Only in-frame clones appear in the TCRdb table, and some are missing; sequencing was by immunoSEQ multiplex PCR. Of a few hundred thousand clones in the sample, around 92% are singletons; the top ten hold about 3%. What was sequenced was peripheral blood. These receptors were taken from a woman aged 25-40 years with COVID-19, enrolled during active disease.

This chain joins TRBV7-6 and TRBJ2-1; D perhaps matches TRBD2 (5 bases). The CDR3 consists of 14 residues. CDR1 is SGHVS and CDR2 is FNYEAQ in the germline V gene. Trimming removed 5 bases from V and 5 bases from J, with 13 bases in between. CDR3 sequence reads: CASSKRLGDNEQFF. The CDR3 nucleotides read TGTGCCAGCAGCAAGCGGTTGGGAGACAATGAGCAGTTCTTC.

The V call is TRBV10-2, the J call TRBJ1-2, with 7 bases aligning to TRBD1. The ends lost 0 bases at V and 8 bases at J; junction bases unmatched: 6. From germline, CDR1 is WSHSY and CDR2 SAAADI. This CDR3 has 14 residues. The CDR3 region is CASSESGQGDGYTF. CDR3 nucleotide sequence: TGCGCCAGCAGTGAGTCGGGCCAGGGGGACGGCTACACCTTC.

CDR3 bases: TGCGCCAGCAGCCACCCGGGACAGAACACTGAAGCTTTCTTT. Translation: CASSHPGQNTEAFF. The chain carries TRBV4-1 and TRBJ1-1; perhaps TRBD1 as D (6 bases). V lost 3 bases, J lost 1 base, and 9 bases lay in between. CDR1 and CDR2 from the germline V gene are MGHRA and YSYEKL. The CDR3 totals 14 residues.

This clone was recorded a few times. J is TRBJ1-2 and V is TRBV11-2; D remains unclear. Trimming pared 0 bases from V and 5 bases from J, leaving 16 bases between. There are 16 residues in the CDR3. The V gene's germline CDR1 is SGHAT and CDR2 FQNNGV. CDR3 DNA sequence: TGTGCCAGCAGCTTAGATCTATCCTTTAGTAAATATGGCTACACCTTC. Translated, it gives CASSLDLSFSKYGYTF.

The chain has TRBV5-5 and TRBJ2-3; TRBD1 aligns across 11 bases. V shed 3 bases, J shed 4 bases, and the junction held 1 base outside the gene matches. This CDR3 comprises 14 residues. Per the germline V gene, CDR1 is SGHKS and CDR2 is YYEKEE (reference sequence). The CDR3 spells CASSSGQGADTQYF. The CDR3 DNA follows: TGTGCCAGCAGCTCGGGACAGGGGGCAGATACGCAGTATTTT.

The chain has TRBV24-1 and TRBJ2-1, with 9 nucleotides matching TRBD2. Germline CDR1 is KGHDR and CDR2 is SFDVKD. V gave up 5 bases and J gave up 9 bases; unmatched junction bases: 13. The CDR3 runs 16 residues. The CDR3: CATSALAGVFSGEQFF. CDR3 nucleotides: TGTGCCACCAGTGCGTTAGCGGGAGTCTTTTCGGGTGAGCAGTTCTTC.

V is TRBV7-9 and J is TRBJ2-1; D is ambiguous. This CDR3 has 15 amino acids. Per the germline V gene, CDR1 is SEHNR and CDR2 is FQNEAQ (reference sequence). The V gene lost 5 bases and the J gene lost 6 bases, with 17 bases spanning the gap. CDR3 in DNA: TGTGCCAGCAGCCCCAAAGTTAGAATTGGCAATGAGCAGTTCTTC. Amino acid sequence: CASSPKVRIGNEQFF.

The rearrangement uses TRBV29-1 and TRBJ2-7, with 10 nucleotides matching TRBD2. The CDR3 runs to 15 residues. V shed 6 bases, J shed 2 bases, and the junction held 10 bases outside the gene matches. Germline loops: CDR1 SQVTM, CDR2 ANQGSEA. In DNA form, the CDR3 reads TGCAGCGTATCTCCCCCGGGACTAGCGCCCTACGAGCAGTACTTC. Protein product: CSVSPPGLAPYEQYF.

This clone was recorded only once. This chain joins TRBV5-1 and TRBJ1-2; D is unresolved. Looked up from germline, CDR1 is SGHRS and CDR2 is YFSETQ. V was cut by 2 bases and J by 1 base, with 9 bases left in between. This CDR3 is 14 amino acids long. The CDR3 nucleotides read TGCGCCAGCAGCTTACAGAAATTTAACTATGGCTACACCTTC. Its protein is CASSLQKFNYGYTF.

The rearrangement uses TRBV25-1 and TRBJ2-5; no clear D gene. Germline V gene data show CDR1 as MGHDK and CDR2 as SYGVNS. V lost 5 bases, J lost 5 bases, and 12 bases lay in between. CDR3 length: 13 amino acids. This CDR3 is CASSTPAVETQYF. CDR3 nucleotide sequence: TGTGCCAGCAGTACCCCCGCGGTGGAGACCCAGTACTTC.

V is TRBV27 and J is TRBJ1-5; 11 nucleotides line up with TRBD1. The junction had 10 bases not matched to a gene; V was cut back by 6 bases and J by 0 bases. This CDR3 has 18 amino acids. The germline V gene encodes CDR1 MNHEY and CDR2 SMNVEV (reference sequence). In nucleotides, the CDR3 is TGTGCCAGCAGCTTCGTGGGACAGGGGGACACTAGCAATCAGCCCCAGCATTTT. It specifies CASSFVGQGDTSNQPQHF.

This chain links TRBV2 with TRBJ1-6; tentatively, D is TRBD1 (6 bases). Germline lookup yields CDR1 SNHLY and CDR2 FYNNEI. The V and J ends lost 10 bases and 6 bases respectively, with 13 bases between them. The CDR3 is 13 residues long. CDR3 bases: TGTGCCATCAAGGCACAGGGTAATTCACCCCTCCACTTT. This translates into CAIKAQGNSPLHF. The variable domain in full, completed from reference TRBV2 and TRBJ1-6, reads EPEVTQTPSHQVTQMGQEVILRCVPISNHLYFYWYRQILGQKVEFLVSFYNNEISEKSEIFDDQFSVERPDGSNFTLKIRSTKLEDSAMYFCAIKAQGNSPLHFGNGTRLTVT.

V is TRBV28 and J is TRBJ1-5, with TRBD1 matching over 7 bases. Per germline, CDR1 MDHEN and CDR2 SYDVKM. The V gene end was trimmed by 4 bases and the J gene end by 5 bases; junction bases not matched to a gene: 2. This CDR3 spans 13 amino acids. Here the CDR3 reads CASSSQGDQPQHF. The DNA for the CDR3 is TGTGCCAGCAGTTCCCAGGGGGATCAGCCCCAGCATTTT.

This clone was detected ten times or more. CDR3 in amino acids: CASSLTGAASTDTQYF. Written as DNA, the CDR3 is TGTGCCAGCAGCCTAACAGGGGCTGCTAGCACAGATACGCAGTATTTT. The chain uses TRBV6-4 and TRBJ2-3; 7 nucleotides align to TRBD1. Germline V gene sequence: CDR1 MRHNA, CDR2 SNTAGT. The CDR3 extends over 16 amino acids. The ends lost 6 bases at V and 0 bases at J; junction bases unmatched: 9.

The chain employs TRBV4-3 and TRBJ1-2; 8 bases fit TRBD1. V shed 0 bases, J shed 4 bases, and the junction held 4 bases outside the gene matches. The CDR3 is made up of 15 amino acids. The germline gives CDR1 LGHNA, CDR2 YSLEER. CDR3 nucleotide sequence: TGCGCCAGCAGCCAAGATCTTCAGGGGGCCTATGGCTACACCTTC. Its translation: CASSQDLQGAYGYTF.

The chain links TRBV27 to TRBJ1-1, with TRBD1 matching 9 bases. Unmatched junction bases numbered 13, after V lost 4 bases and J lost 4 bases. The CDR3 runs 17 residues. Germline values: CDR1 MNHEY, CDR2 SMNVEV (reference sequence). CDR3 sequence (DNA): TGTGCCAGCAGTTCCTCCCGAGCCGGACAGGGGATCACTGAAGCTTTCTTT. It yields the protein CASSSSRAGQGITEAFF.

CDR3 bases: TGTGCCAGCAGCCGGGACGGGGACATATCCACTGAAGCTTTCTTT. It yields the protein CASSRDGDISTEAFF. J is TRBJ1-1 and V is TRBV7-2; weak D call: TRBD1 (6 bases). Germline V gene lookup returns CDR1 SGHTA and CDR2 FQGNSA. Between the trimmed V and J ends, which lost 5 bases and 4 bases, there was a span of 17 bases. The CDR3 totals 15 residues.

This clone was picked up one time. The chain is built from TRBV2 and TRBJ2-5; 11 bases line up with TRBD2. CDR1 and CDR2 from the germline V gene are SNHLY and FYNNEI. This CDR3 contains 15 residues. J lost 3 bases, V lost 6 bases, and 6 bases had no gene match. CDR3 in amino acids: CASSPGLAEKETQYF. The CDR3 region has the DNA TGTGCCAGCAGCCCGGGACTAGCGGAAAAAGAGACCCAGTACTTC.

The rearrangement uses TRBV5-4 and TRBJ2-7; no clear D gene. The length of the CDR3 is 14 residues. Trimming stripped 0 bases from V and 0 bases from J, with 7 bases between. Germline assignment: CDR1 SGHNT and CDR2 YYREEE (reference sequence). CDR3 nucleotides: TGTGCCAGCAGCTTGGGTCCCAGCTCCTACGAGCAGTACTTC. Translating gives CASSLGPSSYEQYF.

This rearrangement joins TRBV19 to TRBJ1-2; possibly TRBD1 for D (5 bases). The germline V gene encodes CDR1 LNHDA and CDR2 SQIVND (reference sequence). This CDR3 spans 13 amino acids. The V end was cut by 4 bases, the J end by 4 bases, with 10 bases between. The CDR3 here is CASSRTHTYGYTF. CDR3 DNA: TGTGCCAGTAGTAGGACACACACCTATGGCTACACCTTC.

CDR3 DNA: TGTGCCAGCAGTTTAGGACAGGTCCACCTCCACTTT. Its translation is CASSLGQVHLHF. The gene calls are TRBV12-3 or TRBV12-4 and TRBJ1-6, with a possible D match to TRBD1 (6 bases). V gave up 1 base and J gave up 15 bases, with 10 bases separating them. This CDR3 comprises 12 residues.

The chain links TRBV10-3 to TRBJ2-1; D possibly corresponds to TRBD2 (6 bases). The V gene lost 6 bases and the J gene lost 3 bases, with 21 bases spanning the gap. From germline, CDR1 is ENHRY and CDR2 SYGVKD. The CDR3 length is 17 residues. CDR3 nucleotides: TGTGCCATCAGCTTCAGCGCCGGGACTGGATACTACAATGAGCAGTTCTTC. Translated: CAISFSAGTGYYNEQFF.

The rearrangement links TRBV27 to TRBJ1-2, with TRBD1 as a possible D gene (5 bases). CDR3 length equals 14 residues. Germline loops: CDR1 MNHEY, CDR2 SMNVEV (reference sequence). Trimming took off 6 bases at V and 3 bases at J, with 14 bases between the two ends. CDR3 amino acids: CASSNSGGYYGYTF. CDR3 nucleotides: TGTGCCAGCAGCAACTCGGGGGGGTACTATGGCTACACCTTC.

V is TRBV12-5 and J is TRBJ2-1; 8 bases align to TRBD2. This CDR3 spans 17 amino acids. The germline V gene has CDR1 LGHNT and CDR2 FRNRAP. With 4 bases clipped from V and 0 bases from J, the junction kept 8 bases outside the gene matches. The CDR3 here is CASGSTLAGSSYNEQFF. The CDR3 coding sequence is TGTGCTAGTGGTTCCACCTTAGCGGGGAGCTCCTACAATGAGCAGTTCTTC.

V usage is TRBV29-1 and J usage is TRBJ1-5; possibly TRBD1 for D (5 bases). Trimming pared 5 bases from V and 3 bases from J, leaving 14 bases between. The CDR3 spans 14 residues. Germline V gene sequence: CDR1 SQVTM, CDR2 ANQGSEA. This CDR3 is CSVLGTDINQPQHF. The CDR3 coding sequence is TGCAGCGTTCTCGGGACTGACATCAATCAGCCCCAGCATTTT.

J is TRBJ1-6 and V is TRBV9; TRBD1 matches at 12 bases. Germline-derived CDR1 and CDR2 are SGDLS and YYNGEE. The CDR3 covers 14 residues. The trim removed 4 bases at V and 18 bases at J, leaving 11 bases unmatched. The CDR3 here is CASSQGTGGLSPHF. The CDR3 nucleotides are TGTGCCAGCAGCCAGGGGACAGGGGGCCTAAGTCCCCACTTT.

This clone was detected only a few times. The chain is built from TRBV5-5 and TRBJ1-2; 8 bases line up with TRBD1. The CDR3 has 16 residues. Germline loops: CDR1 SGHKS, CDR2 YYEKEE (reference sequence). The ends lost 0 bases at V and 4 bases at J; junction bases unmatched: 8. The CDR3 sequence: CASSLVGQGDLYGYTF. In nucleotides, the CDR3 is TGTGCCAGCAGCTTGGTAGGACAGGGAGATCTCTATGGCTACACCTTC.